Presented here are 23 T cell receptor beta chains from one specimen sequenced in a study of T cells after yellow fever vaccination. TCRdb reprocessed the 5' RACE reads via MiXCR and lists one record per CDR3 protein. The table shows hundreds of thousands of distinct CDR3 sequences, with 9% to 15% occurring only once. The starting material was PBMCs, obtained on the day of the yellow fever booster vaccination. The receptors originated from a man aged 25 to 45 who received the YFV17D yellow fever vaccine.

The CDR3 DNA reads as TGTGCCACCAGCAGAGATCGGCTAGCGGCCCTCACAGATACGCAGTATTTT. It codes for CATSRDRLAALTDTQYF. V is TRBV15 and J is TRBJ2-3, with 7 bases fitting TRBD2. The CDR3 length is 17 residues. J was trimmed by 2 bases and V by 0 bases; bases with no gene match: 8. Germline assignment: CDR1 LNHNV and CDR2 YYDKDF (reference sequence).

V and J are TRBV7-2 and TRBJ2-7; D is uncertain. Germline assignment: CDR1 SGHTA and CDR2 FQGNSA. The V gene lost 5 bases and the J gene lost 3 bases, with 11 bases spanning the gap. This CDR3 region has 13 residues. The CDR3 protein is CASSKIHSYEQYF. The CDR3 DNA reads as TGTGCCAGCAGCAAAATACACAGCTACGAGCAGTACTTC.

This clonotype was observed a handful of times. The rearrangement joins TRBV5-6 to TRBJ2-1; TRBD2 matches 10 bases. CDR1 and CDR2 from the germline V gene are SGHDT and YYEEEE. This CDR3 is 17 amino acids long. With 4 bases clipped from V and 7 bases from J, the junction kept 14 bases outside the gene matches. The CDR3 DNA reads as TGTGCCAGCAGCCGCCACTTAATAGCGGGAGGTGGGAATGAGCAGTTCTTC. Its protein is CASSRHLIAGGGNEQFF. Full variable domain (outside the CDR3, taken from reference TRBV5-6 and TRBJ2-1): DAGVTQSPTHLIKTRGQQVTLRCSPKSGHDTVSWYQQALGQGPQFIFQYYEEEERQRGNFPDRFSGHQFPNYSSELNVNALLLGDSALYLCASSRHLIAGGGNEQFFGPGTRLTVL.

This chain's CDR3 is CASSLAIPGTGRSHTEAFF. In DNA form, the CDR3 reads TGTGCCAGCAGCTTAGCCATACCCGGGACAGGGCGTTCCCACACTGAAGCTTTCTTT. The gene calls are TRBV7-2 and TRBJ1-1; 9 bases fit TRBD1. The ends lost 0 bases at V and 3 bases at J; junction bases unmatched: 14. Germline V gene lookup returns CDR1 SGHTA and CDR2 FQGNSA. The CDR3 extends over 19 amino acids.

A few counts support this clonotype. This sequence joins TRBV7-2 and TRBJ2-3; 7 nucleotides match TRBD2. V was clipped by 4 bases and J by 8 bases; unmatched bases: 9. The germline CDR1 and CDR2 sequences are SGHTA and FQGNSA. CDR3 length equals 14 residues. This CDR3 is CASSYDWEGATQYF. The CDR3 DNA reads TGTGCCAGCAGCTATGATTGGGAGGGCGCTACGCAGTATTTT.

The rearrangement joins TRBV4-3 to TRBJ2-3; weak D call: TRBD2 (6 bases). The germline V and J ends were trimmed by 0 bases and 2 bases, with 9 bases remaining between them. Germline values: CDR1 LGHNA, CDR2 YSLEER. The length of the CDR3 is 15 residues. The CDR3 spells CASSQDGLTTDTQYF. DNA of the CDR3: TGCGCCAGCAGCCAAGATGGACTAACCACAGATACGCAGTATTTT.

This rearrangement joins TRBV20-1 to TRBJ2-7; a possible D gene is TRBD1 (5 bases). This CDR3 comprises 17 residues. The V end lost 6 bases, the J end lost 5 bases, and 29 bases lay between the germline ends. Germline values: CDR1 DFQATT, CDR2 SNEGSKA (reference sequence). CDR3 sequence reads: CSATRATARGAHDEQYF. Written as DNA, the CDR3 is TGCAGTGCAACTCGGGCCACCGCTCGTGGGGCGCACGACGAGCAGTACTTC.

This clonotype showed up just a few times. The DNA of the CDR3 is TGTGCCAGCAGCTTAGGGCCCCAGGAGACCAATCAGCCCCAGCATTTT. Residues: CASSLGPQETNQPQHF. The chain joins TRBV11-2 to TRBJ1-5; D unresolved. CDR1 and CDR2 (germline): SGHAT, FQNNGV. The CDR3 consists of 16 residues. The germline V and J ends were trimmed by 1 base and 3 bases, with 13 bases remaining between them.

The chain recombines TRBV7-9 with TRBJ2-1, with D unresolved. CDR1 and CDR2 (germline): SEHNR, FQNEAQ (reference sequence). V lost 7 bases and J 7 bases, leaving 11 bases between the germline ends. CDR3 length: 12 amino acids. Here the CDR3 DNA reads TGTGCCAGCACCTCCGGCTGGAATGAGCAGTTCTTC. Protein product: CASTSGWNEQFF. The entire variable domain, with the rest obtained from reference TRBV7-9 and TRBJ2-1, is as follows: DTGVSQNPRHKITKRGQNVTFRCDPISEHNRLYWYRQTLGQGPEFLTYFQNEAQLEKSRLLSDRFSAERPKGSFSTLEIQRTEQGDSAMYLCASTSGWNEQFFGPGTRLTVL.

This chain connects TRBV29-1 to TRBJ2-2, with TRBD2 matching over 15 bases. V lost 6 bases and J lost 4; bases outside the gene matches: 3. CDR3 length equals 15 residues. Per germline, CDR1 SQVTM and CDR2 ANQGSEA. Here the CDR3 DNA reads TGCAGCGTGGAGGGACTAGCGGGAGGCACCGGGGAGCTGTTTTTT. Its protein product is CSVEGLAGGTGELFF.

This chain uses TRBV5-6 with TRBJ2-3; 12 positions match TRBD2. V trimming: 0 bases; J trimming: 3 bases; junction bases outside the gene matches: 8. Germline V gives CDR1 SGHDT, CDR2 YYEEEE. This CDR3 has 18 amino acids. Written as DNA, the CDR3 is TGTGCCAGCAGCTTGGGTAGACTAGCGGGAGCGGGAACAGATACGCAGTATTTT. Encoded protein: CASSLGRLAGAGTDTQYF.

The chain has TRBV5-1 and TRBJ2-5, with 11 bases that match TRBD2. V was pared by 3 bases and J by 4 bases, with 8 bases of the junction left unmatched. Germline V gene sequence: CDR1 SGHRS, CDR2 YFSETQ. The CDR3 is 16 residues long. This chain's CDR3 is CASSWVGTSGGETQYF. As DNA, the CDR3 is TGCGCCAGCAGCTGGGTGGGGACTAGCGGCGGAGAGACCCAGTACTTC.

This chain uses TRBV5-1 with TRBJ2-6; D is uncertain. Per the germline V gene, CDR1 is SGHRS and CDR2 is YFSETQ. V lost 2 bases and J lost 3, with 6 bases in between. The CDR3 sequence is 14 residues long. The CDR3 protein is CASSLVLGANVLTF. The DNA of the CDR3 is TGCGCCAGCAGCTTAGTTCTTGGGGCCAACGTCCTGACTTTC.

This clonotype showed up just a few times. The J gene is TRBJ2-7, the V gene TRBV19, with 9 bases identical to TRBD2. Germline V lookup: CDR1 LNHDA, CDR2 SQIVND (reference sequence). The CDR3 sequence is 15 residues long. J lost 3 bases, V lost 6 bases, and 9 bases had no gene match. In DNA form, the CDR3 reads TGTGCCAGTAGAGGTAGCGGGAGTGAACGCTACGAGCAGTACTTC. This gives the protein CASRGSGSERYEQYF.

The chain uses TRBV20-1 and TRBJ2-3, with 13 bases that match TRBD2. CDR1 is DFQATT and CDR2 is SNEGSKA in the germline V gene (reference sequence). CDR3 length: 16 amino acids. Losses at the gene ends were 6 bases for V and 3 bases for J; bases not matched to a gene: 9. CDR3 in DNA: TGCAGTGCCATCTCGACTAGCGGGAGGTCTACAGATACGCAGTATTTT. Translating gives CSAISTSGRSTDTQYF.

The chain employs TRBV5-4 and TRBJ2-3; TRBD2 matches 12 bases. The CDR3 runs 15 residues. The J segment lost 4 bases and the V segment lost 1 base, leaving 1 base of the junction unmatched. Germline assignment: CDR1 SGHNT and CDR2 YYREEE (reference sequence). In DNA form, the CDR3 reads TGTGCCAGCAGCTTGCTAGCGGGAGGGGCAGATACGCAGTATTTT. Translation gives CASSLLAGGADTQYF.

The J gene is TRBJ2-7, the V gene TRBV20-1; D is unclear. The CDR3 consists of 13 residues. V was pared by 1 base and J by 2 bases, with 9 bases between. Germline loops: CDR1 DFQATT, CDR2 SNEGSKA (reference sequence). CDR3 coding DNA: TGCAGTGCTAGAGTTGACCAAACCTACGAGCAGTACTTC. Encoded protein: CSARVDQTYEQYF.

This clonotype was found many times. The rearrangement links TRBV7-3 to TRBJ1-6; 7 bases match TRBD1. After removal of 2 bases from V and 5 bases from J, the junction contained 0 bases not matched to a gene. The germline CDR1 and CDR2 sequences are SGHTA and FQGTGA. The CDR3 length is 14 residues. This chain's CDR3 is CASSLGTDNSPLHF. The CDR3 DNA sequence: TGTGCCAGCAGCTTAGGGACAGATAATTCACCCCTCCACTTT. The full variable domain, completed using reference TRBV7-3 and TRBJ1-6, is GAGVSQTPSNKVTEKGKYVELRCDPISGHTALYWYRQSLGQGPEFLIYFQGTGAADDSGLPNDRFFAVRPEGSVSTLKIQRTERGDSAVYLCASSLGTDNSPLHFGNGTRLTVT.

The genes are TRBV20-1 and TRBJ2-3; 10 positions agree with TRBD2. CDR3 length: 16 residues. Germline-derived CDR1 and CDR2 are DFQATT and SNEGSKA (reference sequence). V dropped 1 base and J dropped 5; count of bases not matched to a gene: 9. As DNA, the CDR3 is TGCAGTGCTAGAGTCCCAAGCGGGAGGGCCATAGATACGCAGTATTTT. It yields the protein CSARVPSGRAIDTQYF.

The V call is TRBV6-1, the J call TRBJ2-1; 8 bases line up with TRBD1. The trim removed 8 bases at V and 8 bases at J, leaving 17 bases unmatched. Germline CDR1 and CDR2: MNHNS and SASEGT. The CDR3 sequence is 16 residues long. The CDR3 region has the DNA TGTGCCAGCCGAAAAAATCCGGGACAGGTGTCAGATGAGCAGTTCTTC. Translating it yields CASRKNPGQVSDEQFF.

This clonotype was picked up a small number of times. The chain couples TRBV12-3 or TRBV12-4 to TRBJ2-2; TRBD2 is a possible D gene (6 bases). Trimming took off 0 bases at V and 1 base at J, with 9 bases between the two ends. The CDR3 totals 16 residues. This CDR3 reads CASSLAGGQNTGELFF. The CDR3 DNA reads as TGTGCCAGCAGTTTAGCGGGAGGTCAGAACACCGGGGAGCTGTTTTTT.

The sample holds a few counts of this clonotype. The CDR3 nucleotides read TGTGCCAGCAGTGCAGGGGCGCCCGCTTTCTTT. It specifies CASSAGAPAFF. The genes are TRBV12-3 or TRBV12-4 and TRBJ1-1, with D tentatively TRBD1 (6 bases). Trimming left V 5 bases short and J 11 bases short, with 12 bases between. The CDR3 contains 11 residues.

This clonotype was detected many times. The CDR3 region is CASSPDPYEQYF. The CDR3 DNA is TGTGCCAGCAGCCCAGATCCGTACGAGCAGTACTTC. V gene TRBV7-2 combines with J gene TRBJ2-7, with D uncertain. This CDR3 is 12 amino acids long. Germline V lookup: CDR1 SGHTA, CDR2 FQGNSA. V was cut by 5 bases and J by 4 bases, with 9 bases left in between.